The T cell receptor (beta chain) described here comes from a study of T cell repertoires in cytomegalovirus infection. Study-wide background: From public TCR beta signatures came an indication of both CMV infection and matching HLA type.

About this clonotype itself: Its specificity is not known. A much larger clone differs by one base, so this may be a read error.

Each CDR3 protein gets one entry after TCRdb re-called the reads with MiXCR. This sample has 350,000 to 450,000 distinct CDR3 sequences, with roughly 20% found just once. The CDR3 contains 14 residues. Whole-study findings and limits: There were carriers of CMV plus the relevant HLA, and cumulative public TCR beta family frequency identified them. Across the ex vivo response, the dominant clonotypes were HLA-C-restricted CMV-specific TCR beta clonotypes.

This rearrangement joins TRBV12-3 or TRBV12-4 to TRBJ1-1; D is unclear. The sequenced material came from PBMCs. The sequence was obtained from a human donor in good health (CMV status not recorded). Some clones in this sample may be carry-over from other donors' samples. The chain's CDR3 is CTSRRYSPNPEAFF. DNA for the CDR3: TGTACCAGCAGGAGATACAGCCCTAATCCTGAAGCTTTCTTT.